This T cell receptor beta chain was sequenced during a study of OX40 agonist ivuxolimab in advanced cancers. Only in-frame clones appear in the TCRdb table, and some are missing; sequencing was by immunoSEQ multiplex PCR. Of some 70,000 clones in the sample, about four fifths were seen once. Trimming took off 5 bases at V and 7 bases at J, with 15 bases between the two ends. Germline V gene lookup returns CDR1 SGHVS and CDR2 FNYEAQ. The CDR3 consists of 15 residues. A word on this clone: The antigen is undetermined.

Points from the study as a whole: Partial responders treated at 0.1-3.0 mg/kg exhibited clonal expansion among the lowest measured.

The receptor was isolated from an adult with an advanced solid tumor such as melanoma, head and neck, liver or kidney cancer. The rearrangement joins TRBV7-6 to TRBJ1-6, with D hard to call. Here the sequenced sample was CD4+ or CD8+ T cells sorted from blood, taken in a trial of the OX40 agonist ivuxolimab. CDR3 nucleotide sequence: TGTGCCAGCAGCCGGACCGGATTCTCGAATTCACCCCTCCACTTT. This encodes CASSRTGFSNSPLHF.